This passage covers 21 T cell receptor beta chains from one sample sequenced in a study of PD-1 blockade in mismatch repair-deficient tumors. For these receptors, no antigen is known. Only in-frame clones appear in the TCRdb table, and some are missing; sequencing was by immunoSEQ multiplex PCR. Of several thousand clones in the sample, roughly 90% were seen once. Time point in this sample: approximately 10-day in vitro stimulation with candidate mutation-associated neoantigen peptide 1. This specimen was cells cultured in vitro, taken from a patient treated with pembrolizumab. These receptors came from an adult with mismatch repair-deficient cancer.

This chain connects TRBV28 to TRBJ1-2; 8 positions agree with TRBD1. CDR3 length equals 11 residues. In germline, CDR1 is MDHEN, CDR2 SYDVKM. V shed 4 bases, J shed 8 bases, and the junction held 0 bases outside the gene matches. CDR3 sequence: CASSSGGGYTF. In nucleotides, the CDR3 is TGTGCCAGCAGTTCAGGGGGCGGCTACACCTTC.

The CDR3, as DNA: TGTGCCTGGACTAGCGGAAATACAGATACGCAGTATTTT. Its protein product is CAWTSGNTDTQYF. The rearrangement uses TRBV30 and TRBJ2-3, with TRBD2 matching over 7 bases. From germline, CDR1 is GTSNPN and CDR2 SVGIG (reference sequence). The CDR3 contains 13 residues. Unmatched junction bases numbered 4, after V lost 4 bases and J lost 3 bases.

This clone was seen only a few times. This sequence joins TRBV19 and TRBJ2-1; D perhaps matches TRBD2 (5 bases). Trimming left V 6 bases short and J 9 bases short, with 12 bases between. Germline values: CDR1 LNHDA, CDR2 SQIVND (reference sequence). This CDR3 contains 12 residues. Here the CDR3 DNA reads TGTGCCAGTAGCACTAGGATTGGTGAGCAGTTCTTC. Its translation is CASSTRIGEQFF.

The chain couples TRBV9 to TRBJ2-3, with 10 bases matching TRBD2. The length of the CDR3 is 17 residues. CDR1 and CDR2 (germline): SGDLS, YYNGEE. V gave up 0 bases and J gave up 1 base; unmatched junction bases: 5. The CDR3 spells CASSVAGSGRGTDTQYF. In DNA form, the CDR3 reads TGTGCCAGCAGCGTAGCTGGGAGCGGGAGGGGCACAGATACGCAGTATTTT.

The rearrangement uses TRBV27 and TRBJ1-6; D uncertain. Germline loops: CDR1 MNHEY, CDR2 SMNVEV (reference sequence). V shed 11 bases and J shed 0 bases, with 8 bases lying between them. The CDR3 extends over 13 amino acids. The CDR3 bases are TGTGCCGCCCGAGCCTCCTATAATTCACCCCTCCACTTT. It is translated as CAARASYNSPLHF.

This clone was counted between two and nine times. The V call is TRBV6-1, the J call TRBJ2-7; 10 bases align to TRBD2. CDR3 size: 16 residues. The J segment lost 2 bases and the V segment lost 3 bases, leaving 7 bases of the junction unmatched. Germline values: CDR1 MNHNS, CDR2 SASEGT. The chain's CDR3 is CASSELVSGRAYEQYF. CDR3 coding DNA: TGTGCCAGCAGTGAGCTTGTCAGCGGGAGGGCCTACGAGCAGTACTTC.

The gene calls are TRBV7-2 and TRBJ1-5, with 7 bases aligning to TRBD1. The CDR3 runs to 15 residues. The germline gives CDR1 SGHTA, CDR2 FQGNSA. V was pared by 5 bases and J by 2 bases, with 6 bases of the junction left unmatched. CDR3 protein: CASSTQGTGNQPQHF. The CDR3 nucleotides read TGTGCCAGCAGCACACAGGGGACGGGCAATCAGCCCCAGCATTTT. The full variable domain, its missing parts supplied by reference TRBV7-2 and TRBJ1-5, is GAGVSQSPSNKVTEKGKDVELRCDPISGHTALYWYRQSLGQGLEFLIYFQGNSAPDKSGLPSDRFSAERTGGSVSTLTIQRTQQEDSAVYLCASSTQGTGNQPQHFGDGTRLSIL.

This rearrangement joins TRBV19 to TRBJ2-2, with 9 bases that match TRBD2. This CDR3 is built from 18 residues. Trimming removed 5 bases from V and 2 bases from J; junction bases left unmatched: 12. Germline V CDR1 and CDR2: LNHDA, SQIVND (reference sequence). DNA of the CDR3: TGTGCCAGTAGTTCTAGAGTTAGCGGGAGTTACAACACCGGGGAGCTGTTTTTT. Its protein product is CASSSRVSGSYNTGELFF. Complete variable domain (other parts from reference TRBV19 and TRBJ2-2): DGGITQSPKYLFRKEGQNVTLSCEQNLNHDAMYWYRQDPGQGLRLIYYSQIVNDFQKGDIAEGYSVSREKKESFPLTVTSAQKNPTAFYLCASSSRVSGSYNTGELFFGEGSRLTVL.

This chain uses TRBV7-9 with TRBJ2-7; the D gene is possibly TRBD2 (6 bases). This CDR3 has 15 amino acids. Looked up from germline, CDR1 is SEHNR and CDR2 is FQNEAQ (reference sequence). The germline V and J ends were trimmed by 5 bases and 0 bases, with 14 bases remaining between them. The CDR3: CASSRVLANSYEQYF. CDR3 sequence (DNA): TGTGCCAGCAGCCGAGTACTAGCAAACTCCTACGAGCAGTACTTC. Based on the CDR3 plus reference TRBV7-9 and TRBJ2-7, the full variable domain is DTGVSQNPRHKITKRGQNVTFRCDPISEHNRLYWYRQTLGQGPEFLTYFQNEAQLEKSRLLSDRFSAERPKGSFSTLEIQRTEQGDSAMYLCASSRVLANSYEQYFGPGTRLTVT.

This clone was seen a few times. CDR3 region: CASSLRPNQPQHF. CDR3 DNA sequence: TGTGCCAGCAGCTTAAGACCAAATCAGCCCCAGCATTTT. The chain links TRBV7-9 to TRBJ1-5, with D uncertain. Germline CDR1 SEHNR, CDR2 FQNEAQ (reference sequence). Trimming removed 2 bases from V and 4 bases from J, with 6 bases in between. This CDR3 is 13 amino acids long.

The rearrangement joins TRBV11-3 to TRBJ2-1; TRBD2 agrees at 14 bases. V gave up 0 bases and J gave up 7 bases; unmatched junction bases: 2. CDR1 is SGHNT and CDR2 is YENEEA in the germline V gene. The CDR3 has 16 amino acids. CDR3 sequence: CASSLEGLAGENEQFF. Written as DNA, the CDR3 is TGTGCCAGCAGCTTAGAGGGACTAGCGGGAGAGAATGAGCAGTTCTTC.

The V gene is TRBV2, the J gene TRBJ1-1; no clear D gene. V was cut by 7 bases and J by 2 bases, with 14 bases left in between. Germline lookup yields CDR1 SNHLY and CDR2 FYNNEI. The CDR3 has 14 amino acids. DNA for the CDR3: TGTGCCAGCACCGTAAGACCCAGAAACACTGAAGCTTTCTTT. Translation gives CASTVRPRNTEAFF.

The rearrangement links TRBV18 to TRBJ2-7; 9 bases map to TRBD1. Trimming cost V 6 bases and J 6 bases; bases outside gene matches: 9. This CDR3 spans 14 amino acids. Germline loops: CDR1 KGHSH, CDR2 LQKENI. The CDR3 DNA reads as TGTGCCAGCTCTTCCGGGACAGGGTCCGGCGAGCAGTACTTC. It specifies CASSSGTGSGEQYF.

The chain carries TRBV5-1 and TRBJ2-1; tentative D call: TRBD2 (6 bases). The CDR3 covers 15 residues. V was pared by 1 base and J by 5 bases, with 13 bases between. CDR1 SGHRS and CDR2 YFSETQ come from the germline V gene. The CDR3 region is CASSLLGRRDNEQFF. CDR3 coding DNA: TGCGCCAGCAGCTTGTTAGGGAGGAGGGACAATGAGCAGTTCTTC.

In its sample, this clone was seen once. The rearrangement links TRBV29-1 to TRBJ2-5, with D maybe TRBD1 (7 bases). V was clipped by 2 bases and J by 5 bases, with 12 bases between them. Germline CDR1 SQVTM, CDR2 ANQGSEA. The CDR3 is 13 residues long. CDR3 nucleotide sequence: TGCAGCGTTGAAACAGGGGAGGTGGAGACCCAGTACTTC. Its translation: CSVETGEVETQYF.

This chain uses TRBV28 with TRBJ2-7, with a weak D call TRBD1 (5 bases). The CDR3 runs to 15 residues. Germline V gene lookup returns CDR1 MDHEN and CDR2 SYDVKM. Trimming cost V 3 bases and J 4 bases, with 16 bases left between them. The CDR3 bases are TGTGCCAGCAGTTTTCAGGGTCCCCTCTTGTACGAGCAGTACTTC. This sequence encodes CASSFQGPLLYEQYF.

The V gene is TRBV7-3, the J gene TRBJ2-5, with a possible D match to TRBD1 (6 bases). Trimming removed 5 bases at V and 2 bases at J, with 9 bases between. Per germline, CDR1 SGHTA and CDR2 FQGTGA. The CDR3 runs 13 residues. CDR3 loop: CASSRDIQETQYF. Written as DNA, the CDR3 is TGTGCCAGCAGCAGGGACATTCAAGAGACCCAGTACTTC.

The chain recombines TRBV7-6 with TRBJ2-3; 7 bases agree with TRBD2. Germline trimming cut 5 bases from V and 0 bases from J; bases unmatched to any gene: 11. Germline-derived CDR1 and CDR2 are SGHVS and FNYEAQ. The CDR3 extends over 17 amino acids. CDR3 amino acids: CASSPQGGDHSTDTQYF. In DNA form, the CDR3 reads TGTGCCAGCAGCCCCCAGGGAGGGGACCATAGCACAGATACGCAGTATTTT.

The chain is built from TRBV30 and TRBJ2-3; TRBD1 might be the D (6 bases). The CDR3 totals 14 residues. Germline V CDR1 and CDR2: GTSNPN, SVGIG (reference sequence). V shed 3 bases and J shed 0 bases, with 10 bases lying between them. CDR3 loop: CAWSQGQSTDTQYF. Here the CDR3 DNA reads TGTGCCTGGAGCCAAGGACAGAGCACAGATACGCAGTATTTT. Together with reference TRBV30 and TRBJ2-3, the CDR3 gives the full variable domain: SQTIHQWPATLVQPVGSPLSLECTVEGTSNPNLYWYRQAAGRGLQLLFYSVGIGQISSEVPQNLSASRPQDRQFILSSKKLLLSDSGFYLCAWSQGQSTDTQYFGPGTRLTVL.

The gene calls are TRBV19 and TRBJ2-1; D may be TRBD1 (5 bases). The germline V gene has CDR1 LNHDA and CDR2 SQIVND (reference sequence). The CDR3 is 14 residues long. V was cut by 4 bases and J by 6 bases, with 13 bases left in between. CDR3 bases: TGTGCCAGTAGTAATAGGGGCGCCCCCAATGAGCAGTTCTTC. Its translation: CASSNRGAPNEQFF.

The chain recombines TRBV7-9 with TRBJ2-1; 9 bases line up with TRBD1. The V gene's germline CDR1 is SEHNR and CDR2 FQNEAQ (reference sequence). The CDR3 covers 15 residues. Trimming removed 4 bases from V and 6 bases from J; junction bases left unmatched: 7. CDR3 in DNA: TGTGCCAGCAGCTCAACCGGGACAGGGATCAATGAGCAGTTCTTC. This sequence encodes CASSSTGTGINEQFF.